The clone carrying this T cell receptor beta chain was recorded at least ten times. V shed 3 bases and J shed 0 bases, with 9 bases lying between them. The CDR3 totals 15 residues. The data stem from a study of neurological immune-mediated disorders. TCRdb ran MiXCR on the 5' RACE reads and lists one entry per CDR3 protein. The table records more than 45,000 distinct CDR3 sequences, less than 5% of them present only once. The sample consisted of PBMCs. This receptor was taken from a man in his fifties or sixties with multiple sclerosis. This chain joins TRBV12-3 or TRBV12-4 and TRBJ2-1, with a weak D call TRBD2 (6 bases). The CDR3 loop reads CASSFGSGSYNEQFF. The CDR3 coding sequence is TGTGCCAGCAGTTTTGGTAGCGGCTCCTACAATGAGCAGTTCTTC.